One and the same sample provided the 3 T cell receptor beta chains below, sequenced in a study of radiation and T cells in renal cell carcinoma (TCRdb year 2020). Libraries were constructed by the immunoSEQ multiplex PCR assay. The source is immuneACCESS, and TCRdb retained only in-frame sequences with V and J called. Part of the clones is not carried over; for the studies checked, unresolved V genes explain less than half of this, and the remainder is unexplained. Within this sample are some 150,000 clones, with less than 85% of them counted one time only. Of the sample, roughly 25% is held by the ten largest clones. The time point label of this sample denotes: baseline pretreatment blood. This specimen's treatment or condition label, interpreted: 15 Gy SBRT to primary tumor, nephrectomy 4 weeks later. The starting material was blood, obtained from a patient whose treatment included radiotherapy and nephrectomy. These receptors were taken from a woman in her forties or fifties with renal cell carcinoma.

In its sample, this clone was seen a few times. CDR3 in amino acids: CASSLNGGQGAGYTF. In DNA form, the CDR3 reads TGTGCCAGCAGCTTGAACGGTGGGCAGGGGGCCGGCTACACCTTC. V is TRBV7-9 and J is TRBJ1-2; 8 positions agree with TRBD1. CDR3 length: 15 amino acids. Germline V lookup: CDR1 SEHNR, CDR2 FQNEAQ (reference sequence). The J segment lost 8 bases and the V segment lost 3 bases, leaving 11 bases of the junction unmatched.

The sample holds a few counts of this clone. This chain joins TRBV7-9 and TRBJ2-7; TRBD1 aligns across 9 bases. V shed 11 bases, J shed 1 base, and the junction held 9 bases outside the gene matches. The germline CDR1 and CDR2 sequences are SEHNR and FQNEAQ (reference sequence). The CDR3 has 14 amino acids. For the CDR3, the DNA is TGTGCCGGCGCGGGGGACAGGGCTTCCTACGAGCAGTACTTC. Translating gives CAGAGDRASYEQYF. Together with reference TRBV7-9 and TRBJ2-7, the CDR3 gives the full variable domain: DTGVSQNPRHKITKRGQNVTFRCDPISEHNRLYWYRQTLGQGPEFLTYFQNEAQLEKSRLLSDRFSAERPKGSFSTLEIQRTEQGDSAMYLCAGAGDRASYEQYFGPGTRLTVT.

The count of this clone is one. The chain links TRBV15 to TRBJ2-3; D unclear. In germline, CDR1 is LNHNV, CDR2 YYDKDF (reference sequence). CDR3 size: 12 residues. Deletions cut 3 bases from V and 5 bases from J, with 6 bases between. The CDR3 sequence: CATSSLGDTQYF. CDR3 coding DNA: TGTGCCACCAGCAGCTTGGGAGATACGCAGTATTTT.